The 10 T cell receptor beta chains below all came from one sample that was sequenced in a study of blood T cells in healthy people across ages (dated by TCRdb to between 2014 and 2016). Libraries were built with 5' RACE. The listed sequencing device is Illumina HiSeq 2500. A second PCR of roughly 6 to 11 cycles was performed with a sample-barcoded 5' primer and a J-beta primer mix. Through fastp at Q25 and MiXCR, TCRdb rebuilt clones from the public reads, retaining in-frame beta chains. CDR3 protein sequences are deduplicated, and each keeps its most common genes and DNA. Here the sample has about 730,000 distinct CDR3 sequences; 40% to 45% occur a single time. The ten largest clones capture 20% of the sample. The sample consisted of blood. The receptors originated from a woman aged 60-75 years in good health.

The table lists this clonotype with a few counts. The V gene is TRBV10-3, the J gene TRBJ2-1, with 11 bases matching TRBD2. CDR1 is ENHRY, CDR2 SYGVKD, per germline. V lost 0 bases to trimming and J lost 7 bases; unmatched junction nucleotides: 5. CDR3 length: 16 amino acids. The CDR3 region is CAISESIAGGPNEQFF. CDR3 nucleotides: TGTGCCATCAGTGAGTCGATAGCGGGAGGGCCGAATGAGCAGTTCTTC.

This chain uses TRBV4-1 with TRBJ2-5, with 10 positions matching TRBD2. V lost 4 bases to trimming and J lost 6 bases; unmatched junction nucleotides: 11. The CDR3 is made up of 16 amino acids. In germline, CDR1 is MGHRA, CDR2 YSYEKL. The CDR3 DNA is TGCGCCAGCAGCCGAATATCTAGCGGGGGACAAAAGACCCAGTACTTC. Amino acid sequence: CASSRISSGGQKTQYF.

The chain uses TRBV6-6 and TRBJ2-5; D unclear. CDR3 length equals 13 residues. V lost 6 bases and J lost 5, with 13 bases in between. Germline V lookup: CDR1 MNHNY, CDR2 SVGAGI (reference sequence). CDR3 nucleotide sequence: TGTGCCAGCAGCTACACAAACCCGGAGACCCAGTACTTC. Translated: CASSYTNPETQYF.

This clonotype turned up a few times. This chain links TRBV20-1 with TRBJ2-7, with D hard to call. CDR1 is DFQATT and CDR2 is SNEGSKA in the germline V gene (reference sequence). V lost 0 bases to trimming and J lost 2 bases, with 17 bases between them. This CDR3 has 16 residues. The CDR3 bases are TGCAGTGCTAGAGATTCGAAAAAGGCCCTCCCCTACGAGCAGTACTTC. Amino acid sequence: CSARDSKKALPYEQYF.

This clonotype was detected many times. V is TRBV11-1 and J is TRBJ2-1; 11 bases map to TRBD2. The CDR3 consists of 16 residues. Looked up from germline, CDR1 is SGHAT and CDR2 is FQDESV (reference sequence). Unmatched junction bases numbered 1, after V lost 1 base and J lost 2 bases. The CDR3 DNA is TGTGCCAGCAGCTTAGTAGCGGGAGGGCCCTACAATGAGCAGTTCTTC. Residues: CASSLVAGGPYNEQFF.

This clonotype was detected only a few times. The genes are TRBV7-2 and TRBJ2-5; D is perhaps TRBD2 (5 bases). The V end was cut by 6 bases, the J end by 5 bases, with 16 bases between. The germline V gene encodes CDR1 SGHTA and CDR2 FQGNSA. This CDR3 is 14 amino acids long. The CDR3: CASSRGFGGETQYF. The DNA for the CDR3 is TGTGCCAGCAGTCGCGGGTTCGGCGGGGAGACCCAGTACTTC.

The chain is built from TRBV20-1 and TRBJ2-5; a weak D match, TRBD1 (7 bases). This CDR3 has 17 residues. Trimming removed 5 bases at V and 7 bases at J, with 29 bases between. From germline, CDR1 is DFQATT and CDR2 SNEGSKA (reference sequence). The CDR3 DNA reads TGCAGTGCTGGGAAGACAGGGCGTATCGGATCCGGGGGGACCCAGTACTTC. Amino acid sequence: CSAGKTGRIGSGGTQYF.

In the case of this clonotype: This sequence may be a read error, since a much larger clone differs from it by one base. The gene calls are TRBV3-1 and TRBJ2-3; TRBD2 aligns across 9 bases. This CDR3 comprises 16 residues. In germline, CDR1 is LGHDT, CDR2 YNNKEL (reference sequence). The CDR3 sequence is CASSQDQIAGVDAQYF. Here the CDR3 DNA reads TGTGCCAGCAGCCAAGATCAAATAGCGGGGGTAGATGCGCAGTATTTT.

This chain connects TRBV20-1 to TRBJ1-2; 7 bases are a match to TRBD1. The CDR3 spans 13 residues. Germline V lookup: CDR1 DFQATT, CDR2 SNEGSKA (reference sequence). The junction had 5 bases not matched to a gene; V was cut back by 5 bases and J by 2 bases. CDR3 DNA sequence: TGCAGTGCTGATTACAGGGGAAACTATGGCTACACCTTC. Translation: CSADYRGNYGYTF.

J is TRBJ1-1 and V is TRBV20-1; TRBD1 matches at 12 bases. With V trimmed by 5 bases and J by 0 bases, 4 bases remained unmatched. The CDR3 sequence is 15 residues long. CDR1 DFQATT and CDR2 SNEGSKA come from the germline V gene (reference sequence). CDR3 region: CSARGQGAMNTEAFF. DNA for the CDR3: TGCAGTGCTCGGGGACAGGGGGCGATGAACACTGAAGCTTTCTTT.